This T cell receptor beta chain was captured by sequencing in a study of PD-1 blockade in classical Hodgkin lymphoma. Study summary: Patients were given intravenous nivolumab, 3 mg/kg, every 2 weeks. Points from the study as a whole: Diversity in CD4+ TCRs, unlike that measured in CD8+ TCRs, had risen significantly by C4D1. Complete responders started with a diversity level that resembled newly diagnosed patients at baseline.

This sample's time point: cycle 4 day 1 (C4D1), after more than five weeks of nivolumab. Exposure to brentuximab vedotin varied, and each patient had relapsed following autologous stem cell transplantation. Best response was recorded as complete response, partial response or progressive disease. CDR1 SGHVS and CDR2 FNYEAQ come from the germline V gene. Trimming took off 2 bases at V and 0 bases at J, with 13 bases between the two ends. The CDR3 consists of 17 residues. On this clone: What it binds is unknown.

This table comes from immunoSEQ multiplex PCR, and its TCRdb copy is limited to in-frame clones, with some not included. In the table there are tens of thousands of clones, approximately 90% of which are singletons. The V and J genes are TRBV7-6 and TRBJ1-4, with a possible D match to TRBD1 (5 bases). The origin of this receptor is a human donor with classical Hodgkin lymphoma. The sample was peripheral blood mononuclear cells (PBMCs), taken before the fourth cycle of nivolumab. The CDR3 bases are TGTGCCAGCAGCTTAACGTCTACGGGACCAACTAATGAAAAACTGTTTTTT. It is translated as CASSLTSTGPTNEKLFF.